Below, 21 T cell receptor beta chains from the same sample are listed, as sequenced in a study of naive and memory T cell subsets. Both TRBC1 and TRBC2 were covered by a beta constant-region primer of two equimolar oligonucleotides. TCRdb re-derived calls from the UMI-ligation and nested PCR reads in MiXCR, one entry per CDR3 protein. In the table there are 120,000 to 150,000 distinct CDR3 sequences, about 15% of which are singletons. The sample consisted of naive CD4+ T cells from blood. These TCRs come from a human donor in good health.

V usage is TRBV7-2 and J usage is TRBJ2-1; D is perhaps TRBD1 or TRBD2 (5 bases each). V gave up 5 bases and J gave up 10 bases, with 18 bases separating them. CDR1 and CDR2 from the germline V gene are SGHTA and FQGNSA. The CDR3 runs 14 residues. The CDR3 loop is CASSPHGALGEQFF. CDR3 bases: TGTGCCAGCAGCCCCCACGGGGCCCTAGGGGAGCAGTTCTTC.

The sample holds a few counts of this clonotype. This chain links TRBV5-4 with TRBJ2-3; D is possibly TRBD2 (6 bases). Germline CDR1 is SGHNT and CDR2 is YYREEE (reference sequence). Trimming left V 4 bases short and J 2 bases short, with 11 bases between. The length of the CDR3 is 14 residues. The CDR3 DNA reads TGTGCCAGCAGCGAGGGGACTGCCACAGATACGCAGTATTTT. Protein: CASSEGTATDTQYF.

This clonotype was found a few times. This rearrangement joins TRBV5-1 to TRBJ2-2; D gene uncertain. There are 12 residues in the CDR3. The germline V and J ends were trimmed by 5 bases and 5 bases, with 7 bases remaining between them. Per germline, CDR1 SGHRS and CDR2 YFSETQ. CDR3 sequence (DNA): TGCGCCAGCAGGGGCGAGACCGGGGAGCTGTTTTTT. Translated: CASRGETGELFF.

This clonotype came up many times. The rearrangement joins TRBV12-3 or TRBV12-4 to TRBJ2-3, with 7 bases identical to TRBD1. The CDR3 is 14 amino acids. Trimming cost V 4 bases and J 5 bases; bases outside gene matches: 6. The CDR3 protein is CASSSLDRVDTQYF. The CDR3 DNA reads TGTGCCAGCAGTTCCCTCGACAGGGTAGATACGCAGTATTTT.

This clonotype was seen more than once but under ten times. The V gene is TRBV7-3, the J gene TRBJ1-1, with D possibly matching TRBD1 (6 bases). V lost 5 bases and J lost 4, with 11 bases in between. CDR3 length: 13 residues. CDR1 SGHTA and CDR2 FQGTGA come from the germline V gene. The CDR3 region has the DNA TGTGCCAGCAGCCGTCAGGGGAGCACTGAAGCTTTCTTT. Encoded protein: CASSRQGSTEAFF.

This clonotype came up a few times. This rearrangement joins TRBV9 to TRBJ2-1, with 8 bases lining up with TRBD1. This CDR3 is 13 amino acids long. Unmatched junction bases numbered 5, after V lost 4 bases and J lost 8 bases. Germline V gene sequence: CDR1 SGDLS, CDR2 YYNGEE. This CDR3 is CASSMDREYEQFF. The CDR3 DNA follows: TGTGCCAGCAGCATGGACAGGGAGTATGAGCAGTTCTTC.

The chain combines TRBV11-2 with TRBJ2-5; TRBD2 matches 8 bases. The CDR3 is 16 residues long. Trimming took 4 bases from V and 2 from J; bases not matched to a gene: 9. The germline V gene encodes CDR1 SGHAT and CDR2 FQNNGV. CDR3 residues: CASSWEAGGGQETQYF. The CDR3, as DNA: TGTGCCAGCAGCTGGGAGGCGGGAGGTGGGCAAGAGACCCAGTACTTC.

The chain uses TRBV4-2 and TRBJ1-4; D is perhaps TRBD1 (6 bases). This CDR3 region has 15 residues. The germline V gene encodes CDR1 LGHNA and CDR2 YNFKEQ. Between the trimmed V and J ends, which lost 5 bases and 0 bases, there was a span of 10 bases. CDR3 nucleotide sequence: TGTGCCAGCAGCTCTCGACAGGCAACTAATGAAAAACTGTTTTTT. Residues: CASSSRQATNEKLFF.

This clonotype was counted a few times. V and J are TRBV5-4 and TRBJ2-1; D might be TRBD2 (6 bases). The V end was cut by 4 bases, the J end by 0 bases, with 17 bases between. This CDR3 spans 17 amino acids. The V gene's germline CDR1 is SGHNT and CDR2 YYREEE (reference sequence). In DNA, the CDR3 is TGTGCCAGCAGCGTTTTAACTAGCTCGTACTCCTACAATGAGCAGTTCTTC. This gives the protein CASSVLTSSYSYNEQFF.

The V call is TRBV6-5, the J call TRBJ2-1; 7 bases align to TRBD2. Trimming removed 2 bases from V and 8 bases from J; junction bases left unmatched: 9. The CDR3 runs 15 residues. Per the germline V gene, CDR1 is MNHEY and CDR2 is SVGAGI. Here the CDR3 DNA reads TGTGCCAGCAGTTACAGGGGTCTAGCGGAATATGAGCAGTTCTTC. This translates into CASSYRGLAEYEQFF.

This clonotype was seen a handful of times. The chain recombines TRBV7-2 with TRBJ2-7; D may correspond to TRBD1 or TRBD2 (5 bases each). Germline V gene lookup returns CDR1 SGHTA and CDR2 FQGNSA. V was shortened by 2 bases and J by 10 bases, with 21 bases between the two germline ends. The CDR3 loop spans 15 amino acids. The CDR3 spells CASSLLAGTYQEQYF. The CDR3 coding sequence is TGTGCCAGCAGCTTACTGGCCGGGACCTATCAGGAACAGTACTTC.

The chain joins TRBV5-1 to TRBJ2-5; 7 nucleotides line up with TRBD1. V trimming: 5 bases; J trimming: 3 bases; junction bases outside the gene matches: 4. This CDR3 comprises 13 residues. Germline V CDR1 and CDR2: SGHRS, YFSETQ. CDR3 in amino acids: CASRTGEEETQYF. For the CDR3, the DNA is TGCGCCAGCAGAACAGGGGAAGAAGAGACCCAGTACTTC.

The V gene is TRBV28, the J gene TRBJ2-3, with 9 bases matching TRBD1. The CDR3 runs to 15 residues. Germline trimming cut 3 bases from V and 5 bases from J; bases unmatched to any gene: 6. Germline V gene sequence: CDR1 MDHEN, CDR2 SYDVKM. The CDR3 loop is CASSLGDRALDTQYF. In DNA form, the CDR3 reads TGTGCCAGCAGTTTGGGGGACAGGGCCTTAGATACGCAGTATTTT. Full variable domain (remainder filled in from reference TRBV28 and TRBJ2-3): DVKVTQSSRYLVKRTGEKVFLECVQDMDHENMFWYRQDPGLGLRLIYFSYDVKMKEKGDIPEGYSVSREKKERFSLILESASTNQTSMYLCASSLGDRALDTQYFGPGTRLTVL.

This clonotype appeared a few times. This sequence joins TRBV19 and TRBJ2-3; D might be TRBD2 (5 bases). V was cut by 5 bases and J by 3 bases, with 12 bases left in between. Germline V gene lookup returns CDR1 LNHDA and CDR2 SQIVND (reference sequence). This CDR3 is built from 14 residues. The CDR3 protein is CASSSRTETDTQYF. CDR3 nucleotides: TGTGCCAGTAGTTCCCGGACTGAGACAGATACGCAGTATTTT.

This rearrangement joins TRBV12-3 or TRBV12-4 to TRBJ1-5; no clear D. Deletions cut 2 bases from V and 4 bases from J, with 9 bases between. This CDR3 has 14 residues. The CDR3 DNA sequence: TGTGCCAGCAGTTTACGGTCAGAAAATCAGCCCCAGCATTTT. Protein: CASSLRSENQPQHF.

This clonotype came up a few times. The rearrangement joins TRBV5-1 to TRBJ2-3; 9 bases align to TRBD2. V dropped 2 bases and J dropped 3; count of bases not matched to a gene: 4. The CDR3 is 15 amino acids. Germline assignment: CDR1 SGHRS and CDR2 YFSETQ. The DNA of the CDR3 is TGCGCCAGCAGCTTTGCGGGAGGGCCGACAGATACGCAGTATTTT. Translated, it gives CASSFAGGPTDTQYF.

This clonotype was picked up a small number of times. V is TRBV27 and J is TRBJ2-2, with 8 bases matching TRBD1. There are 16 residues in the CDR3. Per germline, CDR1 MNHEY and CDR2 SMNVEV (reference sequence). V was clipped by 5 bases and J by 7 bases; unmatched bases: 12. In DNA, the CDR3 is TGTGCCAGCAGTAACAAGGGACAGGACCCACGCGGGGAGCTGTTTTTT. Encoded protein: CASSNKGQDPRGELFF.

CDR3 bases: TGCGCCAGCAGGGATCCGGGGATGGGTTCCTACGAGCAGTACTTC. As protein: CASRDPGMGSYEQYF. The chain links TRBV10-2 to TRBJ2-7; possibly TRBD2 for D (5 bases). Per germline, CDR1 WSHSY and CDR2 SAAADI. V was pared by 6 bases and J by 1 base, with 16 bases between. The CDR3 spans 15 residues.

This clonotype was counted between two and nine times. The chain is built from TRBV29-1 and TRBJ1-1; TRBD1 aligns across 8 bases. CDR1 is SQVTM and CDR2 is ANQGSEA in the germline V gene. The CDR3 contains 14 residues. V was pared by 3 bases and J by 4 bases, with 7 bases of the junction left unmatched. DNA for the CDR3: TGCAGCGTTGATAGGGCAGGGGGCCTCACTGAAGCTTTCTTT. As protein: CSVDRAGGLTEAFF.

This clonotype was detected ten times or more. This chain uses TRBV6-4 with TRBJ2-3; 8 nucleotides agree with TRBD2. The CDR3 length is 13 residues. V trimming: 1 base; J trimming: 9 bases; junction bases outside the gene matches: 3. Germline CDR1 is MRHNA and CDR2 is SNTAGT. For the CDR3, the DNA is TGTGCCAGCAGTGACTTAGCGGGAATCACGCAGTATTTT. Translation: CASSDLAGITQYF.

The J gene is TRBJ1-5, the V gene TRBV9, with 7 bases matching TRBD1. This CDR3 has 15 amino acids. Losses at the gene ends were 2 bases for V and 5 bases for J; bases not matched to a gene: 7. From germline, CDR1 is SGDLS and CDR2 YYNGEE. CDR3 region: CASSVAGTADQPQHF. DNA of the CDR3: TGTGCCAGCAGCGTGGCCGGGACAGCGGATCAGCCCCAGCATTTT.